This section outlines one T cell receptor (beta chain) sequence together with its context. The antigen is not known. After removal of 4 bases from V and 4 bases from J, the junction contained 2 bases not matched to a gene. The CDR3 has 13 residues. Germline CDR1 is MRHNA and CDR2 is SNTAGT. Sequenced by immunoSEQ multiplex PCR; TCRdb stores in-frame clones only, minus some. The sample holds roughly 150,000 clones; over 80% are singletons and the top ten take over 2%. The record originates from a study of cytomegalovirus exposure and HLA in healthy donors. Regarding the study as a whole: Specific recognition of CMV antigens was confirmed in vitro for a few chains (all CMV-associated). Among TCR beta chains, those listed as cytomegalovirus-associated numbered roughly 150. The finding came from a later analysis; first-cohort TCR clusters tended to co-occur in the 130 or so validation repertoires.

This chain links TRBV6-4 with TRBJ1-1; TRBD1 matches 8 bases. This sequence originates from a man aged 30-40 years in good health and CMV-seropositive. The sample comprised PBMCs. The CDR3 sequence is CASSAGGSTEAFF. The CDR3 bases are TGTGCCAGCAGTGCAGGGGGCTCCACTGAAGCTTTCTTT.